This T cell receptor beta chain derives from a study of radiotherapy plus CTLA-4 blockade in lung cancer. Study-level information: For 15% to 20% of patients, objective responses occurred, and around 31% had disease control.

Germline lookup yields CDR1 MDHEN and CDR2 SYDVKM. The CDR3 loop spans 13 amino acids. The V end was cut by 6 bases, the J end by 3 bases, with 12 bases between. Study-wide points: Interferon-beta and early blood T cell clone dynamics reportedly predicted response best.

Points on this clone: No antigen is known for it.

Profiling relied on immunoSEQ multiplex PCR, and the TCRdb table lists in-frame clones only, not all of them. The table includes 84,000 or so clones, about 83% detected once. It was focal radiation plus CTLA-4 blockade with ipilimumab that patients with chemo-refractory metastatic non-small-cell lung cancer received. The J gene is TRBJ2-7, the V gene TRBV28, with a weak D call TRBD2 (5 bases). This receptor was obtained from a human donor with non-small cell lung cancer that progressed on radiotherapy plus ipilimumab. This material consisted of peripheral blood, taken from a patient treated with radiotherapy plus ipilimumab. DNA for the CDR3: TGTGCCAGCAGACGCGCTAGCAACTACGAGCAGTACTTC. Residues: CASRRASNYEQYF.